Listed below are T cell receptor beta chains from one sample, sequenced in a study of blood T cell repertoires in COVID-19. Sequencing used immunoSEQ multiplex PCR; TCRdb keeps in-frame clones, though not all of them. The table shows approximately 210,000 clones, with around nine tenths occurring only once. What was sequenced was peripheral blood. Every receptor here comes from a woman in her thirties or forties with acute or convalescent COVID-19. CDR3s include the opening cysteine and the closing phenylalanine or tryptophan. A D gene is named only where the DNA matches it firmly. Clone size is not always given. Where it is, it says once, few, many or a class for expanded clones.

j_gene	v_gene	d_gene	abundance	CDR3aa	CDR3nt
TRBJ2-6	TRBV7-6	TRBD1	once	CASSQGTGNPGANVLTF	TGTGCCAGCAGCCAGGGGACAGGCAACCCTGGGGCCAACGTCCTGACTTTC
TRBJ2-3	TRBV4-1	-	-	CASSQPRAKDTQYF	TGCGCCAGCAGCCAGCCCAGGGCCAAAGATACGCAGTATTTT
TRBJ1-1	TRBV24-1	-	-	CATSDGDWRRANTEAFF	TGTGCCACCAGTGATGGAGATTGGCGCAGGGCGAACACTGAAGCTTTCTTT
TRBJ1-2	TRBV28	TRBD1	-	CASSTPGQVDGYTF	TGTGCCAGCAGCACACCGGGACAGGTCGATGGCTACACCTTC
TRBJ2-2	TRBV24-1	-	-	CATSERNTGELFF	TGTGCCACCAGTGAGAGGAACACCGGGGAGCTGTTTTTT
TRBJ1-1	TRBV5-3	TRBD1	-	CARSSGTGKKNTEAFF	TGTGCCAGAAGCTCCGGGACAGGGAAAAAGAACACTGAAGCTTTCTTT
TRBJ1-3	TRBV30	-	-	CAWSIPSVSSGNTIYF	TGTGCCTGGAGTATCCCATCAGTAAGCTCTGGAAACACCATATATTTT
TRBJ1-5	TRBV6-6	TRBD1	few	CASSPRTGQDRSNQPQHF	TGTGCCAGCAGTCCCCGGACCGGACAGGACCGAAGCAATCAGCCCCAGCATTTT
TRBJ2-1	TRBV6-1	TRBD2	-	CASSVLERTSGVPGEQFF	TGTGCCAGCAGTGTGTTGGAGAGGACTAGCGGGGTACCGGGTGAGCAGTTCTTC
TRBJ1-6	TRBV5-6	-	-	CASSLGMLGQVRPSPLHF	TGTGCCAGCAGCTTGGGAATGTTAGGACAAGTTAGACCCTCACCCCTCCACTTT
TRBJ1-1	TRBV29-1	-	-	CSVAGWGAEAFF	TGCAGCGTGGCAGGGTGGGGTGCTGAAGCTTTCTTT
TRBJ2-2	TRBV10-1	-	-	CASSDQNTGELFF	TGCGCCAGCAGTGACCAGAACACCGGGGAGCTGTTTTTT
TRBJ2-3	TRBV6-4	TRBD2	once	CASSDAEGLAGRDTQYF	TGTGCCAGCAGTGACGCCGAGGGACTAGCGGGGAGGGATACGCAGTATTTT
TRBJ1-6	TRBV7-6	-	-	CASSLRGGENSPLHF	TGTGCCAGCAGCTTACGAGGGGGGGAGAATTCACCCCTCCACTTT
TRBJ1-2	TRBV30	TRBD1	-	CAWSVRDRGYGYTF	TGTGCCTGGAGTGTCCGGGACAGGGGCTATGGCTACACCTTC
TRBJ2-5	TRBV6-1	-	-	CASSEPGLLQETQYF	TGTGCCAGCAGTGAGCCGGGACTCCTACAAGAGACCCAGTACTTC
TRBJ2-1	TRBV10-1	TRBD1	-	CASSEPGTGLNEQFF	TGCGCCAGCAGTGAACCCGGGACAGGGTTGAATGAGCAGTTCTTC
TRBJ1-1	TRBV5-1	-	-	CASSFGDLNTEAFF	TGCGCCAGCAGCTTTGGCGACTTGAACACTGAAGCTTTCTTT
TRBJ1-1	TRBV6-6	-	-	CASSEPANTEAFF	TGTGCCAGCAGCGAGCCTGCGAACACTGAAGCTTTCTTT
TRBJ2-5	TRBV5-1	TRBD2	-	CASSLEASGGWETQYF	TGCGCCAGCAGCTTGGAGGCTAGCGGGGGTTGGGAGACCCAGTACTTC
TRBJ1-2	TRBV5-6	TRBD1	-	CASSLRQGDGYTF	TGTGCCAGCAGCTTACGGCAGGGGGATGGCTACACCTTC
TRBJ2-1	TRBV20-1	-	-	CSASSQAYNEQFF	TGCAGTGCTAGTAGTCAGGCTTACAATGAGCAGTTCTTC
TRBJ1-2	TRBV2	TRBD1	-	CASSAPDRVGYTF	TGTGCCAGCAGTGCCCCCGACAGGGTTGGCTACACCTTC
TRBJ2-3	TRBV9	TRBD2	-	CASSGSGGLTDTQYF	TGTGCCAGCAGCGGTAGCGGGGGCTTGACAGATACGCAGTATTTT
TRBJ2-3	TRBV15	TRBD2	-	CATSSPAGLVPDTQYF	TGTGCCACCAGCAGTCCCGCCGGACTAGTACCAGATACGCAGTATTTT
TRBJ1-3	TRBV6-1	-	few	CASSEAWQGFTSGNTIYF	TGTGCCAGCAGTGAAGCATGGCAGGGATTCACCTCTGGAAACACCATATATTTT
TRBJ1-2	TRBV29-1	TRBD1	few	CSGGQGLNYGYTF	TGCAGCGGGGGACAGGGGCTTAACTATGGCTACACCTTC
TRBJ2-3	TRBV7-2	-	once	CASSLGSRRDTQYF	TGTGCCAGCAGCTTAGGTAGCAGACGAGATACGCAGTATTTT
TRBJ2-2	TRBV5-1	TRBD1	-	CASRTQGANTGELFF	TGCGCCAGCAGGACACAGGGGGCGAACACCGGGGAGCTGTTTTTT
TRBJ1-2	TRBV4-2	-	-	CASSQGRDYGYTF	TGTGCCAGCAGCCAAGGCCGAGATTATGGCTACACCTTC
TRBJ2-1	TRBV6-5	-	-	CASSRKTTFSEQFF	TGTGCCAGCAGCCGTAAAACGACTTTCTCTGAGCAGTTCTTC
TRBJ1-2	TRBV5-1	TRBD1	-	CASSLVAGGGYGYTF	TGCGCCAGCAGCTTGGTGGCAGGGGGCGGCTATGGCTACACCTTC
TRBJ1-5	TRBV13	TRBD1	once	CASSLQGAQPQHF	TGTGCCAGCAGCTTACAGGGGGCACAGCCCCAGCATTTT
TRBJ1-2	TRBV5-5	-	-	CASSLNAGAPNYGYTF	TGTGCCAGCAGCCTGAACGCGGGGGCCCCTAACTATGGCTACACCTTC
TRBJ2-1	TRBV24-1	-	-	CATSGRRSEVGNEQFF	TGTGCCACCAGTGGACGACGATCCGAGGTTGGCAATGAGCAGTTCTTC
TRBJ1-5	TRBV6-6	TRBD1	-	CASSPNQQGGNQPQHF	TGTGCCAGCAGTCCCAATCAACAGGGGGGCAATCAGCCCCAGCATTTT
TRBJ1-5	TRBV6-1	TRBD1	-	CASSGGTGYSNQPQHF	TGTGCCAGCAGTGGGGGGACAGGTTATAGCAATCAGCCCCAGCATTTT
TRBJ2-5	TRBV5-1	TRBD2	many	CASSLAVAGEGTQYF	TGCGCCAGCAGCTTGGCGGTAGCGGGGGAGGGAACCCAGTACTTC
TRBJ2-5	TRBV2	TRBD2	once	CASSESAGGFRRQTQYF	TGTGCCAGCAGTGAATCTGCGGGGGGGTTCCGGAGGCAGACCCAGTACTTC
TRBJ1-3	TRBV6-5	-	-	CASNRGSGNTIYF	TGTGCCAGCAATAGAGGCTCTGGAAACACCATATATTTT
TRBJ1-1	TRBV4-1	TRBD1	-	CASSQVQGGNTEAFF	TGCGCCAGCAGCCAAGTACAGGGGGGGAACACTGAAGCTTTCTTT
TRBJ1-2	TRBV27	TRBD1	-	CASSLYRDRDGYTF	TGTGCCAGCAGTTTATACCGGGACAGAGACGGCTACACCTTC
TRBJ1-5	TRBV12-3/TRBV12-4	TRBD1	-	CASSLTGDQPQHF	TGTGCCAGCAGCTTGACAGGGGATCAGCCCCAGCATTTT
TRBJ1-1	TRBV5-5	-	-	CASTILTGMNTEAFF	TGTGCCAGCACCATCCTGACAGGAATGAACACTGAAGCTTTCTTT
TRBJ1-5	TRBV29-1	TRBD1	-	CSATGGSNQPQHF	TGCAGCGCGACAGGGGGTAGCAATCAGCCCCAGCATTTT
TRBJ1-2	TRBV23-1	TRBD1	-	CASSQNRRGRGRANYGYTF	TGCGCCAGCAGTCAAAACCGTCGTGGCAGGGGGAGAGCTAACTATGGCTACACCTTC
TRBJ1-2	TRBV2	TRBD1	-	CASSHPDRGSNYGYTF	TGTGCCAGCAGCCACCCCGACAGGGGGTCTAACTATGGCTACACCTTC
TRBJ1-1	TRBV6-5	-	-	CASSYWGRTEAFF	TGTGCCAGCAGTTACTGGGGGCGCACTGAAGCTTTCTTT
TRBJ1-5	TRBV2	-	once	CASRRGGLSNQPQHF	TGTGCCAGCCGCCGGGGGGGTCTTAGCAATCAGCCCCAGCATTTT